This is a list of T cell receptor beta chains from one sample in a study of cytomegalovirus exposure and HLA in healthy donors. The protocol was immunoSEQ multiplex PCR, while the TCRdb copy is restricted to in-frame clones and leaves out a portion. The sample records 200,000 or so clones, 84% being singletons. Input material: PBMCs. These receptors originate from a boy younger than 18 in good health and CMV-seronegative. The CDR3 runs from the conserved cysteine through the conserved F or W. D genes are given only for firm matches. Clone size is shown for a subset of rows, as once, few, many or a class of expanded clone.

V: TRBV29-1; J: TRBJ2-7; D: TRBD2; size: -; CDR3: CSVVAGTVYEQYF; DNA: TGCAGCGTTGTAGCGGGGACCGTCTACGAGCAGTACTTC
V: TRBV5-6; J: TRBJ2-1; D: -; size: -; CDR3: CASSLDPGVYNEQFF; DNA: TGTGCCAGCAGTTTGGACCCTGGAGTCTACAATGAGCAGTTCTTC
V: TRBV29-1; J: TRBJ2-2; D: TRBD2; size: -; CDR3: CSVPTSGRSTNTGELFF; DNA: TGCAGCGTCCCGACTAGCGGGAGGTCTACGAACACCGGGGAGCTGTTTTTT
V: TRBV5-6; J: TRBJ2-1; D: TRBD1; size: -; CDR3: CASSLTPETGSSYNEQFF; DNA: TGTGCCAGCAGCTTGACTCCGGAGACAGGGAGCTCCTACAATGAGCAGTTCTTC
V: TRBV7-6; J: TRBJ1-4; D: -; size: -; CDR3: CASSLAPKPQELFF; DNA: TGTGCCAGCAGCTTAGCGCCAAAGCCCCAAGAACTGTTTTTT
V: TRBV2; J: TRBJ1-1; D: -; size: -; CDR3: CASASDKVRFRMNTEAFF; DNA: TGTGCCAGCGCCTCGGACAAGGTTCGCTTTAGAATGAACACTGAAGCTTTCTTT
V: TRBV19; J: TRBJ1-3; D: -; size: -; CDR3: CARGAALECLNTIYF; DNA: TGTGCCAGGGGCGCAGCCTTAGAATGTCTGAACACCATATATTTT
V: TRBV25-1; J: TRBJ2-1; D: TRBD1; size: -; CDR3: CASSAGTGTYNEQFF; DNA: TGTGCCAGCAGCGCCGGGACAGGAACCTACAATGAGCAGTTCTTC
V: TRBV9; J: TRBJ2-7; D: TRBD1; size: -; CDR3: CASSPPTLQGAGEQYF; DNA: TGTGCCAGCAGCCCTCCCACCCTACAGGGGGCGGGGGAGCAGTACTTC
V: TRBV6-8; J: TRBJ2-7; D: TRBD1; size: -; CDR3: CASSYSGTGGAYRYF; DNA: TGTGCCAGCAGTTACTCCGGGACAGGGGGAGCTTATCGGTACTTC
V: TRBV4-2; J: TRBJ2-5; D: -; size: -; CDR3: CASSQEALTSQETQYF; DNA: TGTGCCAGCAGCCAAGAGGCTCTGACATCCCAAGAGACCCAGTACTTC
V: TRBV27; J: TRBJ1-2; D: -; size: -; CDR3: CASSLEGLYGYTF; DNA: TGTGCCAGCAGTTTAGAGGGATTGTACGGCTACACCTTC
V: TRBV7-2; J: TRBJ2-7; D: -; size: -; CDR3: CASSFGGRARWAYEQYF; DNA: TGTGCCAGCAGCTTCGGGGGGCGGGCCCGGTGGGCCTACGAGCAGTACTTC
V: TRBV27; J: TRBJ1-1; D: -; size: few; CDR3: CASSSSGNTEAFF; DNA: TGTGCCAGCAGTTCTTCCGGGAACACTGAAGCTTTCTTT
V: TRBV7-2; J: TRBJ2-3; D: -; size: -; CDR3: CALTTPGSVEADTQYF; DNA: TGTGCCCTCACGACCCCCGGCAGTGTTGAGGCAGATACGCAGTATTTT
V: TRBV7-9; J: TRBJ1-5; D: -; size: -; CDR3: CASSSDSNQPQHF; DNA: TGTGCCAGCAGCAGCGATAGCAATCAGCCCCAGCATTTT
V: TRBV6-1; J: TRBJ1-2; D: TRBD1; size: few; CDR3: CASSAVDRGLEGYTF; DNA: TGTGCCAGCAGTGCCGTGGACAGGGGGCTGGAGGGCTACACCTTC
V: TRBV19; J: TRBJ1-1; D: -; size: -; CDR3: CASRTARNTEAFF; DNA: TGTGCCAGTCGGACAGCGAGGAACACTGAAGCTTTCTTT
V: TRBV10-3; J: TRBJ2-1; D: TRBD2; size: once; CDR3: CAIRDAGGGYNEQFF; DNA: TGTGCCATCAGGGACGCGGGAGGCGGGTACAATGAGCAGTTCTTC
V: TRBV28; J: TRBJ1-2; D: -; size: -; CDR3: CASSFGGERGGYTF; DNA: TGTGCCAGCAGTTTTGGTGGGGAAAGGGGTGGCTACACCTTC
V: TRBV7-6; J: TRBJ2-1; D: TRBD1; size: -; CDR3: CASSTDGTEFSNEQFF; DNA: TGTGCCAGCAGCACAGACGGGACAGAGTTTTCCAATGAGCAGTTCTTC
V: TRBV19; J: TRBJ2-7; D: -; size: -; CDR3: CASSTGKYNPNEQYF; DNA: TGTGCCAGTAGCACAGGCAAATACAACCCTAACGAGCAGTACTTC
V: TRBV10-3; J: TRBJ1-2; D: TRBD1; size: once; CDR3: CAISESAGGAYGYTF; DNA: TGTGCCATCAGTGAATCGGCAGGGGGCGCCTATGGCTACACCTTC
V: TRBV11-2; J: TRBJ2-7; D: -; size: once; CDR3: CASSLDNPGVYEQYF; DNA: TGTGCCAGCAGCTTAGACAACCCGGGAGTCTACGAGCAGTACTTC
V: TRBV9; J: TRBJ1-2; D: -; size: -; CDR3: CASSDRVSGYTF; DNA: TGTGCCAGCAGCGACAGGGTAAGCGGCTACACCTTC
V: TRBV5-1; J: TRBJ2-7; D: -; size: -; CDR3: CASSLASFYEQYF; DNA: TGCGCCAGCAGCTTGGCGAGTTTCTACGAGCAGTACTTC
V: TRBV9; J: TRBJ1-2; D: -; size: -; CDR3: CASKHEGSYGYTF; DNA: TGTGCCAGCAAACACGAGGGATCCTATGGCTACACCTTC
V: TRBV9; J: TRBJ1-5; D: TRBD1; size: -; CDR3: CASSEGTGDQPQHF; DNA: TGTGCCAGCAGCGAAGGGACAGGGGATCAGCCCCAGCATTTT